This entry lists 4 T cell receptor beta chains sequenced from one sample in a study of T cell repertoires in cytomegalovirus infection. A single record per CDR3 protein comes from TCRdb applying MiXCR to the reads. The sample includes fewer than 200,000 distinct CDR3 sequences, around 14% of them seen just once. Sequenced: PBMCs. The receptors come from a human donor in good health (CMV status not recorded). Some clones in this sample may be carry-over from other donors' samples.

The rearrangement uses TRBV20-1 and TRBJ2-7, with 10 nucleotides matching TRBD2. Trimming removed 6 bases from V and 1 base from J; junction bases left unmatched: 9. Per germline, CDR1 DFQATT and CDR2 SNEGSKA (reference sequence). The CDR3 is made up of 15 amino acids. The CDR3 region has the DNA TGCAGTGCAACCCCCTCTAGCGGGGGTTCCTACGAGCAGTACTTC. Translated: CSATPSSGGSYEQYF.

This clonotype has a count of ten or more. This chain links TRBV19 with TRBJ1-5, with D uncertain. From germline, CDR1 is LNHDA and CDR2 SQIVND (reference sequence). Trimming stripped 6 bases from V and 2 bases from J, with 14 bases between. The CDR3 runs 15 residues. The CDR3 DNA is TGTGCCAGTAGGTTCGAGGGAGAGCGCAATCAGCCCCAGCATTTT. Its translation: CASRFEGERNQPQHF.

This clonotype was recorded at least ten times. V gene TRBV7-2 combines with J gene TRBJ2-7; D is ambiguous. CDR1 SGHTA and CDR2 FQGNSA come from the germline V gene. This CDR3 comprises 12 residues. The V gene lost 6 bases and the J gene lost 3 bases, with 9 bases spanning the gap. In DNA form, the CDR3 reads TGTGCCAGCAGTCCAAATTTCTACGAGCAGTACTTC. Its translation is CASSPNFYEQYF.

The gene calls are TRBV3-1 and TRBJ2-7; TRBD2 matches 8 bases. Germline assignment: CDR1 LGHDT and CDR2 YNNKEL (reference sequence). There are 14 residues in the CDR3. V was clipped by 4 bases and J by 6 bases; unmatched bases: 8. CDR3 residues: CASSLGGAGGEQYF. The CDR3 region has the DNA TGTGCCAGCAGCCTCGGGGGGGCGGGGGGCGAGCAGTACTTC.